This is a list of T cell receptor beta chains from one sample in a study of blood T cell repertoires in COVID-19. Clones were sequenced by immunoSEQ multiplex PCR, and TCRdb holds only the in-frame ones, with some missing. Among about 36,000 clones listed, about two thirds were seen once. Input material: peripheral blood. The receptors here all came from a man between 65 and 79 years old with COVID-19, enrolled during active disease. CDR3s include the opening cysteine and the closing phenylalanine or tryptophan. The order of the fields is V gene, J gene, CDR3 length, D gene, clone size, CDR3 protein, CDR3 DNA. A D gene is named only where the DNA matches it firmly. Not every row has a clone size; where given, it reads once, few, many or a size class.

v_call: TRBV9
j_call: TRBJ2-7
cdr3_length: 15
d_call: .
clone_size: .
cdr3_aa: CASSVASGTQNEQYF
cdr3_nt: TGTGCCAGCAGCGTAGCTTCCGGGACACAAAACGAGCAGTACTTC

v_call: TRBV27
j_call: TRBJ1-4
cdr3_length: 11
d_call: .
clone_size: .
cdr3_aa: CASSVGRKLFF
cdr3_nt: TGTGCCAGCAGTGTTGGGAGAAAACTGTTTTTT

v_call: TRBV6-2/TRBV6-3
j_call: TRBJ2-7
cdr3_length: 13
d_call: .
clone_size: few
cdr3_aa: CASTPGGSYEQYF
cdr3_nt: TGTGCCAGCACCCCCGGCGGCTCCTACGAGCAGTACTTC

v_call: TRBV5-6
j_call: TRBJ1-5
cdr3_length: 15
d_call: .
clone_size: .
cdr3_aa: CASSYYRVDNQPQHF
cdr3_nt: TGTGCCAGCAGCTATTACAGGGTCGACAATCAGCCCCAGCATTTT

v_call: TRBV7-9
j_call: TRBJ2-1
cdr3_length: 15
d_call: .
clone_size: .
cdr3_aa: CASSLMAYWYNEQFF
cdr3_nt: TGTGCCAGCAGCTTAATGGCATATTGGTACAATGAGCAGTTCTTC

v_call: TRBV15
j_call: TRBJ1-1
cdr3_length: 13
d_call: .
clone_size: few
cdr3_aa: CATSGAGGTEAFF
cdr3_nt: TGTGCCACCAGCGGGGCCGGGGGCACTGAAGCTTTCTTT

v_call: TRBV5-5
j_call: TRBJ1-2
cdr3_length: 14
d_call: TRBD1
clone_size: few
cdr3_aa: CASSSGTDLYGYTF
cdr3_nt: TGTGCCAGCAGCTCCGGGACAGATCTCTATGGCTACACCTTC

v_call: TRBV6-5
j_call: TRBJ1-2
cdr3_length: 14
d_call: .
clone_size: .
cdr3_aa: CASGSGDNNYGYTF
cdr3_nt: TGTGCCAGCGGCTCGGGGGATAATAACTATGGCTACACCTTC

v_call: TRBV5-1
j_call: TRBJ1-2
cdr3_length: 13
d_call: TRBD1
clone_size: .
cdr3_aa: CASSPGRGLGYTF
cdr3_nt: TGCGCCAGCAGCCCGGGCAGGGGGCTTGGCTACACCTTC

v_call: TRBV1
j_call: TRBJ2-1
cdr3_length: 15
d_call: .
clone_size: once
cdr3_aa: CTSSQARGSGDEQFF
cdr3_nt: TGCACCAGCAGCCAGGCCCGAGGGAGCGGGGATGAGCAGTTCTTC

v_call: TRBV6-5
j_call: TRBJ2-2
cdr3_length: 14
d_call: .
clone_size: .
cdr3_aa: CASHRGLNTGELFF
cdr3_nt: TGTGCCAGCCACAGGGGACTGAACACCGGGGAGCTGTTTTTT

v_call: TRBV29-1
j_call: TRBJ1-3
cdr3_length: 12
d_call: TRBD1
clone_size: few
cdr3_aa: CSVETGGNTIYF
cdr3_nt: TGCAGCGTTGAGACAGGGGGAAACACCATATATTTT

v_call: TRBV5-1
j_call: TRBJ1-5
cdr3_length: 15
d_call: TRBD1
clone_size: few
cdr3_aa: CASSLGQGYNQPQHF
cdr3_nt: TGCGCCAGCAGCTTGGGACAGGGGTACAATCAGCCCCAGCATTTT

v_call: TRBV4-1
j_call: TRBJ2-1
cdr3_length: 19
d_call: TRBD2
clone_size: .
cdr3_aa: CASSQGGHKRTSGPNEQFF
cdr3_nt: TGCGCCAGCAGCCAAGGAGGGCACAAAAGGACTAGCGGGCCTAATGAGCAGTTCTTC

v_call: TRBV10-3
j_call: TRBJ1-1
cdr3_length: 12
d_call: .
clone_size: .
cdr3_aa: CAISEAASEAFF
cdr3_nt: TGTGCCATCAGTGAGGCAGCTAGTGAAGCTTTCTTT

v_call: TRBV29-1
j_call: TRBJ2-5
cdr3_length: 13
d_call: .
clone_size: .
cdr3_aa: CSVEFGVQETQYF
cdr3_nt: TGCAGCGTTGAATTCGGGGTCCAAGAGACCCAGTACTTC

v_call: TRBV28
j_call: TRBJ1-5
cdr3_length: 15
d_call: TRBD1
clone_size: .
cdr3_aa: CASSLSTGVGQPQHF
cdr3_nt: TGTGCCAGCAGTTTATCGACAGGGGTTGGTCAGCCCCAGCATTTT

v_call: TRBV7-3
j_call: TRBJ1-5
cdr3_length: 14
d_call: TRBD1
clone_size: .
cdr3_aa: CASSFPTGDEPQHF
cdr3_nt: TGTGCCAGCAGCTTCCCGACAGGGGATGAGCCCCAGCATTTT